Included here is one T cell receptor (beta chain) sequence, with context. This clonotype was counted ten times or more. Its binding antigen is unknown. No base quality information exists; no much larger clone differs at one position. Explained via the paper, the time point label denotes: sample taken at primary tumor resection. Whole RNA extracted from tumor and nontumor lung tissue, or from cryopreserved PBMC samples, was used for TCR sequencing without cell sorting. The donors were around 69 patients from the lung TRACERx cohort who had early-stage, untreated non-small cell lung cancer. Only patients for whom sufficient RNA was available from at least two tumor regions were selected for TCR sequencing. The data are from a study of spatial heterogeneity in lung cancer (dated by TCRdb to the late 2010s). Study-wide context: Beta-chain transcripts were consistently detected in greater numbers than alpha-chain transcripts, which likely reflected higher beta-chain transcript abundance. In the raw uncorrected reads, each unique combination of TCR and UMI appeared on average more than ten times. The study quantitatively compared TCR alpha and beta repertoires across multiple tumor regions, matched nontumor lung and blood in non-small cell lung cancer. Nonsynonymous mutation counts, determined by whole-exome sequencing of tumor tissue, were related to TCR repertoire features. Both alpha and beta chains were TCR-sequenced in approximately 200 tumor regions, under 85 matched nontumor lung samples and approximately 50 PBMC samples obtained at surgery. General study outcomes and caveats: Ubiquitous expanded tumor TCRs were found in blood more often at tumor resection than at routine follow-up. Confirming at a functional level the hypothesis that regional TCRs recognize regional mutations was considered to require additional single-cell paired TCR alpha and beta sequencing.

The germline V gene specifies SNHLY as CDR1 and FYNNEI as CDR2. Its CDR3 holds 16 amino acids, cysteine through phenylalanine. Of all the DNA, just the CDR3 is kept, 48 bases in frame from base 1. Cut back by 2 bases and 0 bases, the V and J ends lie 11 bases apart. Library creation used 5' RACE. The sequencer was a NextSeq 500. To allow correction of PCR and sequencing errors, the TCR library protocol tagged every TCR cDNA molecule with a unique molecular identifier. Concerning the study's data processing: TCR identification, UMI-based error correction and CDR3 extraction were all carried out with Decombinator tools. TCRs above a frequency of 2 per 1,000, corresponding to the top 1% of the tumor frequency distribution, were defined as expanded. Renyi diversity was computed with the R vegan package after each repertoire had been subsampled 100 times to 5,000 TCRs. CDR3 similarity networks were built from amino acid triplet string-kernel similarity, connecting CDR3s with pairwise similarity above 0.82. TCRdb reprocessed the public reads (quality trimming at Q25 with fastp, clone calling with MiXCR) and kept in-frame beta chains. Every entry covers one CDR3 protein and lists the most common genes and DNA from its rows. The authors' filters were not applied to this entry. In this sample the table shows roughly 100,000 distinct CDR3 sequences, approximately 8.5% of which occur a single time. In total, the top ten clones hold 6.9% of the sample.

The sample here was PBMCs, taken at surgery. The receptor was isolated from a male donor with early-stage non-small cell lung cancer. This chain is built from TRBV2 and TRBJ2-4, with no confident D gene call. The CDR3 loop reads CASSEMLDVAKNIQYF. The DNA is TGTGCCAGCAGTGAAATGCTAGATGTAGCCAAAAACATTCAGTACTTC.